This is a list of T cell receptor beta chains from one sample in a study of T cell responses to AZD1222 COVID-19 vaccine. Sequencing was performed with immunoSEQ multiplex PCR; in TCRdb, only in-frame clones are kept and a portion is missing. Of about 53,000 clones in the sample, approximately 84% were seen once. Sequenced material: peripheral blood, taken on day 0 of AZD1222 vaccination. The receptors come from an adult in good health. The CDR3 runs from the conserved cysteine through the conserved F or W. The order of the fields is D gene, J gene, clone size, V gene, CDR3 protein, CDR3 DNA. The D gene is left open where the match is weak. Where a row states a size, it is once, few, many or the class of an expanded clone; other rows omit it.

>NA|TRBJ1-2|NA|TRBV3-1/TRBV3-2
CPSRNGGAGGYTF
TGTCCCAGCAGAAATGGGGGGGCTGGGGGCTACACCTTC
>TRBD2|TRBJ2-7|NA|TRBV2
CASSPERDSYEQYF
TGTGCCAGCAGCCCCGAGCGGGACTCCTACGAGCAGTACTTC
>TRBD2|TRBJ2-5|few|TRBV7-2
CASSLERGRWETQYF
TGTGCCAGCAGCCTGGAGCGGGGTCGGTGGGAGACCCAGTACTTC
>NA|TRBJ1-6|NA|TRBV5-1
CASSLEGVTGNSPLHF
TGCGCCAGCAGCTTGGAGGGTGTGACAGGAAATTCACCCCTCCACTTT
>NA|TRBJ2-3|NA|TRBV18
CASSPPSGSGDTQYF
TGTGCCAGCTCACCACCTTCCGGTTCAGGAGATACGCAGTATTTT
>NA|TRBJ1-1|NA|TRBV20-1
CSATGNKAFF
TGCAGTGCCACCGGGAATAAAGCTTTCTTT
>TRBD2|TRBJ2-7|once|TRBV6-5
CASSREGALSYEQYF
TGTGCCAGCAGTAGGGAGGGCGCCCTCTCCTACGAGCAGTACTTC
>TRBD1|TRBJ2-2|NA|TRBV27
CASSGGTGRTGELFF
TGTGCCAGCAGCGGGGGGACAGGGAGAACCGGGGAGCTGTTTTTT
>NA|TRBJ1-6|NA|TRBV5-5
CASSLGLGASPLHF
TGTGCCAGCAGCTTGGGTCTAGGGGCTTCACCCCTCCACTTT
>NA|TRBJ2-7|few|TRBV19
CASSTPRGEQYF
TGTGCCAGTAGCACCCCAAGGGGCGAGCAGTACTTC
>TRBD2|TRBJ2-3|NA|TRBV5-1
CASSYRTSGSTDTQYF
TGCGCCAGCAGCTATCGGACTAGCGGGAGTACAGATACGCAGTATTTT
>NA|TRBJ1-4|once|TRBV12-3/TRBV12-4
CASARGRNEKLFF
TGTGCCAGTGCCCGTGGGAGGAATGAAAAACTGTTTTTT
>TRBD2|TRBJ2-3|NA|TRBV5-4
CASSLGSILRGRTDTQYF
TGTGCCAGCAGCCTTGGAAGTATTCTGCGCGGGAGAACAGATACGCAGTATTTT
>NA|TRBJ2-3|NA|TRBV11-2
CASSSDLRVGTDTQYF
TGTGCCAGCAGCTCCGACCTCAGGGTAGGCACAGATACGCAGTATTTT
>NA|TRBJ1-1|NA|TRBV5-4
CASSLSGVNTEAFF
TGTGCCAGCAGCTTGTCTGGGGTGAACACTGAAGCTTTCTTT